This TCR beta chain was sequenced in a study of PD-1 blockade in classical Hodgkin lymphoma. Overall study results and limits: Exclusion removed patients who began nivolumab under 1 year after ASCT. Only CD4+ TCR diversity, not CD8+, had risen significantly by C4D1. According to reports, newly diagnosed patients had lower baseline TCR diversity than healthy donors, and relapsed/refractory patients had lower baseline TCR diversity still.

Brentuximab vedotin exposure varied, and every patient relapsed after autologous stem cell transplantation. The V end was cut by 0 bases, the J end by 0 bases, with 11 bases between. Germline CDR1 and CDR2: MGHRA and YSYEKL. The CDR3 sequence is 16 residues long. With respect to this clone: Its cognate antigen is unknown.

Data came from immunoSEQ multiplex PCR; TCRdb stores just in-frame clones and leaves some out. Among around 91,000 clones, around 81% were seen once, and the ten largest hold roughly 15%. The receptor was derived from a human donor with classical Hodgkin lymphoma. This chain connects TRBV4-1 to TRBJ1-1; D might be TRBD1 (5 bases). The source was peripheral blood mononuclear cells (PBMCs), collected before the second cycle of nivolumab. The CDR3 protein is CASSQEVRGVNTEAFF. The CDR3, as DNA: TGCGCCAGCAGCCAAGAGGTGAGGGGAGTGAACACTGAAGCTTTCTTT.